This passage covers 26 T cell receptor beta chains from one sample sequenced in a study of T-cell memory formation after mild COVID-19. TCRdb independently ran MiXCR on the 5' RACE reads; one entry per CDR3 protein. The sample lists some 260,000 distinct CDR3 sequences, about 16% seen once, with approximately 3.4% in the top ten. Sequenced sample: PBMCs or a T cell subset sorted from them (not recorded which). These receptors were obtained from a man in his late teens or twenties who had mild COVID-19 (a few samples of this study predate the infection). Cell type and time point are not known.

This clonotype was picked up a small number of times. The chain is built from TRBV3-1 and TRBJ1-6, with D maybe TRBD1 (5 bases). CDR1 is LGHDT and CDR2 is YNNKEL in the germline V gene (reference sequence). Between the trimmed V and J ends, which lost 0 bases and 3 bases, there was a span of 9 bases. The CDR3 covers 16 residues. The CDR3 DNA reads TGTGCCAGCAGCCAAGACAGGGCCGGCTATAATTCACCCCTCCACTTT. Amino acid sequence: CASSQDRAGYNSPLHF.

In its sample, this clonotype was seen a few times. As DNA, the CDR3 is TGTGCCACCAGCAGAGATCGAGCCTATAGCAATCAGCCCCAGCATTTT. It specifies CATSRDRAYSNQPQHF. V is TRBV15 and J is TRBJ1-5, with no clear D. The CDR3 has 16 amino acids. Trimming left V 0 bases short and J 0 bases short, with 9 bases between. CDR1 is LNHNV, CDR2 YYDKDF, per germline (reference sequence). Full variable domain (outside the CDR3, taken from reference TRBV15 and TRBJ1-5): DAMVIQNPRYQVTQFGKPVTLSCSQTLNHNVMYWYQQKSSQAPKLLFHYYDKDFNNEADTPDNFQSRRPNTSFCFLDIRSPGLGDTAMYLCATSRDRAYSNQPQHFGDGTRLSIL.

This clonotype occurred a few times. The rearrangement links TRBV12-3 or TRBV12-4 to TRBJ1-2, with D uncertain. The V and J ends lost 0 bases and 0 bases respectively, with 8 bases between them. This CDR3 comprises 15 residues. In DNA, the CDR3 is TGTGCCAGCAGTTTAGCGTGGAACACTAACTATGGCTACACCTTC. It is translated as CASSLAWNTNYGYTF.

The chain carries TRBV19 and TRBJ2-6; D is ambiguous. Germline-derived CDR1 and CDR2 are LNHDA and SQIVND (reference sequence). This CDR3 is built from 14 residues. Trimming took 6 bases from V and 4 from J, leaving 10 bases between them. Here the CDR3 reads CASRPRTGANVLTF. CDR3 bases: TGTGCCAGTAGGCCCAGGACCGGGGCCAACGTCCTGACTTTC.

This clonotype was found a few times. The chain recombines TRBV12-3 or TRBV12-4 with TRBJ2-1; maybe TRBD1 (6 bases). Trimming shortened V by 5 bases and J by 0 bases, and 11 bases separated the two germline ends. The CDR3 is 15 residues long. The chain's CDR3 is CASSNTGPSYNEQFF. CDR3 nucleotides: TGTGCCAGCAGTAACACAGGGCCCTCCTACAATGAGCAGTTCTTC.

The V call is TRBV30, the J call TRBJ1-2, with TRBD1 identical over 7 bases. V dropped 3 bases and J dropped 2; count of bases not matched to a gene: 9. Germline loops: CDR1 GTSNPN, CDR2 SVGIG (reference sequence). The CDR3 is made up of 15 amino acids. DNA of the CDR3: TGTGCCTGGAGCTTCCCGGACAGGACGAACTATGGCTACACCTTC. Protein product: CAWSFPDRTNYGYTF.

There are a few counts of this clonotype. The V and J genes are TRBV4-1 and TRBJ1-1; D remains unclear. CDR3 length: 13 residues. Germline lookup yields CDR1 MGHRA and CDR2 YSYEKL. V shed 1 base and J shed 9 bases, with 12 bases lying between them. Here the CDR3 reads CASSQGVRVQAFF. In DNA form, the CDR3 reads TGCGCCAGCAGCCAAGGCGTAAGGGTACAAGCTTTCTTT.

This clonotype was picked up a small number of times. The V call is TRBV7-8, the J call TRBJ1-5; 10 bases line up with TRBD1. Germline trimming cut 6 bases from V and 5 bases from J; bases unmatched to any gene: 7. The CDR3 is 15 residues long. The germline CDR1 and CDR2 sequences are SGHVS and FQNEAQ. The CDR3 DNA reads as TGTGCCAGCAGGGGAGACAGGGGGCCGGATCAGCCCCAGCATTTT. Translation: CASRGDRGPDQPQHF. The variable domain in full, with the rest retrieved from reference TRBV7-8 and TRBJ1-5, is GAGVSQSPRYKVAKRGQDVALRCDPISGHVSLFWYQQALGQGPEFLTYFQNEAQLDKSGLPSDRFFAERPEGSVSTLKIQRTQQEDSAVYLCASRGDRGPDQPQHFGDGTRLSIL.

The chain is built from TRBV7-2 and TRBJ2-1; perhaps D is TRBD1 or TRBD2 (6 bases each). The CDR3 is 15 amino acids. Germline-derived CDR1 and CDR2 are SGHTA and FQGNSA. Trimming cost V 5 bases and J 8 bases, with 19 bases left between them. CDR3 sequence reads: CASSHKGGPYDEQFF. The CDR3 DNA is TGTGCCAGCAGCCACAAAGGGGGGCCTTATGATGAGCAGTTCTTC.

V is TRBV21-1 and J is TRBJ2-4; the table gives TRBD2 as D, unverified against the DNA. TRBV21-1 has pseudogene status. The CDR3 sequence is 15 residues long. CDR3 sequence reads: CASSTASTRENIQYF. CDR3 coding DNA: TGTGCCAGCAGCACCGCTAGTACCAGGGAAAACATTCAGTACTTC.

This clonotype was observed many times. The chain recombines TRBV9 with TRBJ2-2, with D unclear. CDR3 length: 14 amino acids. Germline V gene sequence: CDR1 SGDLS, CDR2 YYNGEE. Trimming removed 3 bases from V and 5 bases from J, with 11 bases in between. The CDR3 DNA reads as TGTGCCAGCAGCGAGGACCCGCGTACCGGGGAGCTGTTTTTT. It specifies CASSEDPRTGELFF.

This clonotype was observed a few times. The chain carries TRBV7-6 and TRBJ2-5, with a tentative D call TRBD1 (6 bases). This CDR3 is built from 15 residues. V lost 1 base and J 4 bases, leaving 13 bases between the germline ends. Germline V gene data show CDR1 as SGHVS and CDR2 as FNYEAQ. The CDR3 region has the DNA TGTGCCAGCAGCTTAGACCCTGGACAGCCAGAGACCCAGTACTTC. It specifies CASSLDPGQPETQYF.

This clonotype came up a few times. The CDR3 sequence: CASRRQGLEEKLFF. The CDR3 region has the DNA TGTGCCAGCAGACGACAGGGTTTAGAGGAAAAACTGTTTTTT. The chain joins TRBV7-9 to TRBJ1-4; 7 bases fit TRBD1. The J segment lost 8 bases and the V segment lost 6 bases, leaving 9 bases of the junction unmatched. Germline CDR1 is SEHNR and CDR2 is FQNEAQ (reference sequence). CDR3 length: 14 amino acids.

The chain recombines TRBV5-1 with TRBJ2-1, with D possibly being TRBD2 (5 bases). Germline CDR1 reads SGHRS; CDR2 reads YFSETQ. The CDR3 runs 12 residues. The germline V and J ends were trimmed by 8 bases and 4 bases, with 10 bases remaining between them. The CDR3 DNA is TGCGCCAGTGCGGAGGATTACAATGAGCAGTTCTTC. Its translation is CASAEDYNEQFF.

In this sample, this clonotype turned up a few times. The rearrangement uses TRBV29-1 and TRBJ1-2; 10 bases fit TRBD1. This CDR3 is built from 13 residues. Germline CDR1 is SQVTM and CDR2 is ANQGSEA. J lost 10 bases, V lost 6 bases, and 11 bases had no gene match. The CDR3 bases are TGCAGCGTAGCGACGACAGGGGGCATGGACTACACCTTC. It translates to CSVATTGGMDYTF.

This clonotype has just a few counts. CDR3 sequence (DNA): TGCAGTGCTAGAGACGCAGGGTCTTCCTATAATTCACCCCTCCACTTT. The encoded protein is CSARDAGSSYNSPLHF. The rearrangement uses TRBV20-1 and TRBJ1-6; perhaps TRBD1 as D (5 bases). V lost 0 bases to trimming and J lost 1 base, with 10 bases between them. The CDR3 is made up of 16 amino acids. CDR1 is DFQATT and CDR2 is SNEGSKA in the germline V gene (reference sequence).

The chain carries TRBV14 and TRBJ2-7, with D possibly TRBD1 on 6 matching bases. CDR3 length: 16 amino acids. Germline V gives CDR1 SGHDN, CDR2 FVKESK. V gave up 3 bases and J gave up 6 bases, with 21 bases separating them. CDR3 protein: CASSHLRDTGFTEQYF. The CDR3 region has the DNA TGTGCCAGCAGCCACTTAAGGGACACCGGATTTACCGAGCAGTACTTC. The full variable domain, in which reference TRBV14 and TRBJ2-7 provide the parts outside the CDR3, is EAGVTQFPSHSVIEKGQTVTLRCDPISGHDNLYWYRRVMGKEIKFLLHFVKESKQDESGMPNNRFLAERTGGTYSTLKVQPAELEDSGVYFCASSHLRDTGFTEQYFGPGTRLTVT.

This clonotype was observed a handful of times. The chain links TRBV9 to TRBJ2-1, with 7 positions matching TRBD2. Germline CDR1 is SGDLS and CDR2 is YYNGEE. The J segment lost 2 bases and the V segment lost 0 bases, leaving 2 bases of the junction unmatched. The CDR3 length is 15 residues. CDR3 amino acids: CASSVGAGAYNEQFF. In DNA, the CDR3 is TGTGCCAGCAGCGTAGGTGCGGGGGCCTACAATGAGCAGTTCTTC. Together with reference TRBV9 and TRBJ2-1, the CDR3 gives the full variable domain: DSGVTQTPKHLITATGQRVTLRCSPRSGDLSVYWYQQSLDQGLQFLIQYYNGEERAKGNILERFSAQQFPDLHSELNLSSLELGDSALYFCASSVGAGAYNEQFFGPGTRLTVL.

This clonotype appeared a few times. The chain's CDR3 is CASSKIRDSRSYEQYF. CDR3 bases: TGTGCCAGCAGTAAGATCCGGGACAGTCGGAGCTACGAGCAGTACTTC. The chain has TRBV6-2 or TRBV6-3 and TRBJ2-7, with 7 bases fitting TRBD1. Germline CDR1 is MNHEY and CDR2 is SVGEGT. V lost 5 bases to trimming and J lost 3 bases; unmatched junction nucleotides: 13. CDR3 length: 16 residues.

The chain carries TRBV20-1 and TRBJ2-3; 8 bases line up with TRBD2. J lost 2 bases, V lost 3 bases, and 7 bases had no gene match. The CDR3 consists of 15 residues. Per the germline V gene, CDR1 is DFQATT and CDR2 is SNEGSKA (reference sequence). This chain's CDR3 is CSARGRGGNTDTQYF. The DNA of the CDR3 is TGCAGTGCTAGGGGCCGGGGGGGAAACACAGATACGCAGTATTTT.

Only a few counts were recorded for this clonotype. V gene TRBV4-2 combines with J gene TRBJ1-2; 9 bases match TRBD1. Germline V lookup: CDR1 LGHNA, CDR2 YNFKEQ. The CDR3 has 17 amino acids. Trimming at V came to 0 bases and at J to 3 bases, leaving 8 bases not matched to a gene. CDR3 nucleotide sequence: TGTGCCAGCAGCCAAGATGGGAAGACAGGGGGGGACTATGGCTACACCTTC. Amino acid sequence: CASSQDGKTGGDYGYTF.

A few counts support this clonotype. This chain connects TRBV15 to TRBJ2-3, with 9 bases lining up with TRBD1. The length of the CDR3 is 15 residues. Germline V gene data show CDR1 as LNHNV and CDR2 as YYDKDF (reference sequence). V lost 6 bases, J lost 3 bases, and 7 bases stayed unmatched. The CDR3 spells CATRPGGQGTDTQYF. CDR3 sequence (DNA): TGTGCCACCAGGCCCGGGGGACAGGGAACAGATACGCAGTATTTT.

In its sample, this clonotype was seen a few times. The chain employs TRBV7-3 and TRBJ1-5, with 7 nucleotides matching TRBD1. CDR1 is SGHTA, CDR2 FQGTGA, per germline. This CDR3 comprises 15 residues. Trimming removed 3 bases from V and 7 bases from J; junction bases left unmatched: 9. CDR3: CASSLVGQVGQPQHF. As DNA, the CDR3 is TGTGCCAGCAGCTTGGTAGGACAGGTGGGACAGCCCCAGCATTTT.

This clonotype was observed a few times. The V gene is TRBV29-1, the J gene TRBJ2-7; 7 bases agree with TRBD1. The CDR3 is made up of 12 amino acids. In germline, CDR1 is SQVTM, CDR2 ANQGSEA. V gave up 7 bases and J gave up 0 bases; unmatched junction bases: 3. The CDR3 region is CSGRDSSYEQYF. CDR3 nucleotide sequence: TGCAGCGGTCGGGACAGCTCCTACGAGCAGTACTTC.

This clonotype appeared a few times. The chain combines TRBV5-1 with TRBJ1-2; 8 bases agree with TRBD1. Germline CDR1 is SGHRS and CDR2 is YFSETQ. The CDR3 totals 13 residues. Trimming at V came to 4 bases and at J to 4 bases, leaving 3 bases not matched to a gene. Here the CDR3 DNA reads TGCGCCAGCAGCGAAGGGACAGGCTATGGCTACACCTTC. Translation: CASSEGTGYGYTF.

The rearrangement uses TRBV5-1 and TRBJ2-3, with 7 bases aligning to TRBD2. Germline-derived CDR1 and CDR2 are SGHRS and YFSETQ. The CDR3 spans 19 residues. The trim removed 1 base at V and 0 bases at J, leaving 14 bases unmatched. This CDR3 is CASSLPPGAGGSSTDTQYF. CDR3 bases: TGCGCCAGCAGCTTGCCCCCCGGAGCCGGGGGGTCTAGCACAGATACGCAGTATTTT.